Following are 22 T cell receptor beta chains from one sample sequenced in a study of CXCR3-negative and CXCR3-positive naive CD8 T cells. Points from the study as a whole: Greater hydrophobicity was found in TRB CDR3s of CXCR3-positive naive cells than of CXCR3-negative naive cells.

What these receptors recognize is not known. Each TRB cDNA library was prepared by 5' RACE (with UMI labels). TCRdb re-called the 5' RACE reads; one entry per CDR3 protein, DNA not given. The clone table shows some 140,000 distinct CDR3 sequences, with the ten largest holding nearly 0.5%. Input material: naive CXCR3+ CD8+ T cells from blood. Regarding subset: CD45RO-CCR7+CD27+CD95- naive CD8+ T cells expressing CXCR3 (TNR3+). The receptors stem from a human donor in good health. Some clones in this sample may be carry-over from other donors' samples.

The V gene is TRBV6-5, the J gene TRBJ1-6; TCRdb outputs TRBD1, but without DNA this stays unchecked. Looked up from germline, CDR1 is MNHEY and CDR2 is SVGAGI. The CDR3 consists of 13 residues. This CDR3 is CASSYSQGSPLHF.

The chain combines TRBV28 with TRBJ2-7; TCRdb's D call of TRBD1 is untestable without DNA. In germline, CDR1 is MDHEN, CDR2 SYDVKM. The CDR3 extends over 15 amino acids. The CDR3 protein is CASSFFQGTSYEQYF. Filled out from reference TRBV28 and TRBJ2-7, the complete variable domain reads DVKVTQSSRYLVKRTGEKVFLECVQDMDHENMFWYRQDPGLGLRLIYFSYDVKMKEKGDIPEGYSVSREKKERFSLILESASTNQTSMYLCASSFFQGTSYEQYFGPGTRLTVT.

The chain couples TRBV11-2 to TRBJ2-4; the TCRdb call, TRBD1, lacks DNA for checking. The CDR3 sequence is 16 residues long. Germline CDR1 reads SGHAT; CDR2 reads FQNNGV. The CDR3 here is CASSLATPGQGATQYF.

The chain employs TRBV29-1 and TRBJ2-5; no DNA is available, so the TRBD2 call from TCRdb remains unchecked. This CDR3 spans 16 amino acids. Germline CDR1 and CDR2: SQVTM and ANQGSEA. The CDR3 is CSVLGGQKANQETQYF.

V and J are TRBV5-6 and TRBJ1-1; TCRdb indicates TRBD1, and absent DNA this call remains unverified. Germline lookup yields CDR1 SGHDT and CDR2 YYEEEE. The CDR3 totals 14 residues. The CDR3 is CASSLPSDRAEAFF.

The genes are TRBV9 and TRBJ1-2; with no DNA, the TCRdb D assignment of TRBD1 cannot be verified. Germline V gene data show CDR1 as SGDLS and CDR2 as YYNGEE. This CDR3 has 15 residues. CDR3 region: CASSVNGQGKNGYTF.

V is TRBV19 and J is TRBJ2-5; the TRBD1 assignment by TCRdb is unverifiable without DNA. Germline V CDR1 and CDR2: LNHDA, SQIVND (reference sequence). The CDR3 runs to 17 residues. The CDR3 loop is CASRTGITQGLGETQYF.

The chain has TRBV4-3 and TRBJ1-1. The CDR3 covers 13 residues. Germline V CDR1 and CDR2: LGHNA, YSLEER. This CDR3 reads CASSQDRNTEAFF.

This chain connects TRBV9 to TRBJ1-3; the D call from TCRdb, TRBD1, cannot be confirmed without DNA. CDR1 and CDR2 (germline): SGDLS, YYNGEE. This CDR3 is 16 amino acids long. CDR3 loop: CASSSMTGPSGNTIYF.

This chain connects TRBV7-9 to TRBJ1-1; the D gene TCRdb calls, TRBD1, cannot be checked with no DNA. This CDR3 has 14 residues. The germline V gene encodes CDR1 SEHNR and CDR2 FQNEAQ (reference sequence). The chain's CDR3 is CASSLTGPGTEAFF.

This chain's CDR3 is CASSESVLAKETQYF. The chain employs TRBV2 and TRBJ2-5; TCRdb lists TRBD2, though no DNA is available to test this call. The germline V gene encodes CDR1 SNHLY and CDR2 FYNNEI. This CDR3 has 15 residues.

This rearrangement joins TRBV19 to TRBJ2-7. CDR1 is LNHDA, CDR2 SQIVND, per germline (reference sequence). The CDR3 consists of 16 residues. CDR3: CASSIGAGTASYEQYF.

This chain joins TRBV28 and TRBJ2-3; the D gene TCRdb calls, TRBD2, cannot be checked with no DNA. The CDR3 is made up of 18 amino acids. CDR1 and CDR2 from the germline V gene are MDHEN and SYDVKM. CDR3 residues: CASGPFGTSGGGGDTQYF.

The chain is built from TRBV9 and TRBJ1-1. This CDR3 has 15 residues. The germline V gene encodes CDR1 SGDLS and CDR2 YYNGEE. CDR3 amino acids: CASSVGWGANTEAFF.

V usage is TRBV12-3 or TRBV12-4 and J usage is TRBJ2-1. The CDR3 runs to 15 residues. This CDR3 is CASSFPTDPNNEQFF.

The chain employs TRBV9 and TRBJ1-2; the TCRdb D gene call, TRBD1, has no DNA to confirm it. The CDR3 is 14 amino acids. The V gene's germline CDR1 is SGDLS and CDR2 YYNGEE. The chain's CDR3 is CASSVAAAGGGYTF.

V usage is TRBV29-1 and J usage is TRBJ2-1; TCRdb designates TRBD1, a call that cannot be tested without DNA. This CDR3 has 13 amino acids. CDR1 and CDR2 (germline): SQVTM, ANQGSEA. CDR3 sequence reads: CSVGPVSYNEQFF.

The chain combines TRBV28 with TRBJ2-2; TCRdb reports TRBD1, a call that lacks DNA to check it against. This CDR3 region has 16 residues. Germline CDR1 MDHEN, CDR2 SYDVKM. The CDR3 here is CASSLGFTGGAGELFF.

This chain links TRBV7-7 with TRBJ2-3; TCRdb outputs TRBD2, but without DNA this stays unchecked. CDR1 is SSHAT and CDR2 is FNYEAQ in the germline V gene (reference sequence). This CDR3 has 13 amino acids. Here the CDR3 reads CASSLVVAGTQYF. The full variable domain, its missing parts supplied by reference TRBV7-7 and TRBJ2-3, is GAGVSQSPRYKVTKRGQDVTLRCDPISSHATLYWYQQALGQGPEFLTYFNYEAQPDKSGLPSDRFSAERPEGSISTLTIQRTEQRDSAMYRCASSLVVAGTQYFGPGTRLTVL.

The chain has TRBV4-3 and TRBJ2-2; TCRdb indicates TRBD1, and absent DNA this call remains unverified. From germline, CDR1 is LGHNA and CDR2 YSLEER. The CDR3 is 17 amino acids. CDR3 in amino acids: CASSQDLGTGNTGELFF.

The rearrangement uses TRBV29-1 and TRBJ2-3. Per germline, CDR1 SQVTM and CDR2 ANQGSEA. This CDR3 has 16 residues. The CDR3 spells CSVVSTGWVSTDTQYF.

The rearrangement joins TRBV20-1 to TRBJ2-1; TCRdb designates TRBD1, a call that cannot be tested without DNA. Germline V lookup: CDR1 DFQATT, CDR2 SNEGSKA (reference sequence). This CDR3 is built from 15 residues. The CDR3 loop is CSARDFGGRGHEQFF.